This TCR beta chain was observed in a study of CD8 T cells in Susac syndrome. The TEMRA cells underwent FACS enrichment, while the CD8+ and CD4+ T cells underwent negative isolation. RNA was extracted with the RNeasy kit, and a quantity of roughly 0.45 to 1 ug was reverse transcribed using random hexamers. Coverage of TCR beta CDR3 amplification by immunoSEQ multiplex PCR extended to 54 Vbeta and 13 Jbeta. TCRdb ran MiXCR on the immunoSEQ multiplex PCR reads and lists one entry per CDR3 protein. This sample has about 160,000 distinct CDR3 sequences, with approximately 94% found just once. The receptor's source is a human donor with multiple sclerosis. The source material was CD4+ T cells from PBMCs.

For the CDR3, the DNA is TGCGCCAGCAGCCATTCTGAGGGGGCGCACACCATATATTTT. Amino acids: CASSHSEGAHTIYF. This chain joins TRBV5-1 and TRBJ1-3, with TRBD1 matching over 7 bases. The CDR3 loop spans 14 amino acids. After removal of 4 bases from V and 8 bases from J, the junction contained 9 bases not matched to a gene. Germline assignment: CDR1 SGHRS and CDR2 YFSETQ.